Listed below are T cell receptor beta chains from one sample, sequenced in a study of cytomegalovirus exposure and HLA in healthy donors. Using immunoSEQ multiplex PCR, the repertoire was profiled, and TCRdb retains in-frame clones only, with some absent. The table shows about 55,000 clones, with around 78% occurring only once. The sequenced sample consisted of PBMCs. These receptor sequences come from a female donor in good health and CMV-seronegative. CDR3s include the opening cysteine and the closing phenylalanine or tryptophan. Each record gives: J gene, V gene, clone size, D gene, CDR3 DNA, CDR3 protein. The D gene is left open where the match is weak. Clone size appears in some rows only: once, few, many, or a class for an expanded clone.

TRBJ1-2 TRBV7-9 few NA TGTGCCAGCAGCGGAAATCCGCAGGGAATCTATGGCTACACCTTC CASSGNPQGIYGYTF
TRBJ2-5 TRBV27 few NA TGTGCCAGCAGTCAGAACCAAGAGACCCAGTACTTC CASSQNQETQYF
TRBJ1-4 TRBV6-5 few NA TGTGCCAGCAGTTACCTTGGACAGACTAATGAAAAACTGTTTTTT CASSYLGQTNEKLFF
TRBJ1-4 TRBV18 NA TRBD1 TGTGCCAGCTCACCACCGACAGGGGGAAATGAAAAACTGTTTTTT CASSPPTGGNEKLFF
TRBJ2-1 TRBV6-1 NA NA TGTGCCAGCAGTGTCGGGGACACATATGAGCAGTTCTTC CASSVGDTYEQFF
TRBJ2-1 TRBV4-1 NA TRBD2 TGCGCCAGCAGCCAAGAAGGCCTAGCGGGGGACCCCGTCTACAATGAGCAGTTCTTC CASSQEGLAGDPVYNEQFF
TRBJ2-7 TRBV7-9 once NA TGTGCCAGCAGCTTATTAGGTCAGGCAGCCTACGAGCAGTACTTC CASSLLGQAAYEQYF
TRBJ1-2 TRBV6-6 once NA TGTGCCAGCGAGACTAACTATGGCTACACCTTC CASETNYGYTF
TRBJ2-2 TRBV7-8 NA TRBD2 TGTGCCAGCAGCTTAGTCCTAGCGGGTACTACGGGGACCGGGGAGCTGTTTTTT CASSLVLAGTTGTGELFF
TRBJ2-2 TRBV7-3 NA NA TGTGCCAGCAGACAGGAGCCGAACACCGGGGAGCTGTTTTTT CASRQEPNTGELFF
TRBJ1-1 TRBV5-8 few NA TGTGCCAGCAGCTTGGCCGGTCCCACCGCCGCGATGAACACTGAAGCTTTCTTT CASSLAGPTAAMNTEAFF
TRBJ2-1 TRBV2 NA TRBD2 TGTGCCAGCAGTGAATTTGGACTAGCGAGGGATGAGCAGTTCTTC CASSEFGLARDEQFF
TRBJ2-2 TRBV6-5 NA NA TGTGCCAGCAGAATTACGAACACCGGGGAGCTGTTTTTT CASRITNTGELFF
TRBJ1-2 TRBV6-6 once TRBD1 TGTGCCAGCAGTGACGCAGGGGGCGCACATGGCTACACCTTC CASSDAGGAHGYTF
TRBJ1-1 TRBV9 few TRBD1 TGTGCCAGCAGCACCTCCCAAGGAGGGGGCGATCAGAGAAACACTGAAGCTTTCTTT CASSTSQGGGDQRNTEAFF
TRBJ2-2 TRBV9 NA NA TGTGCCAGCAGCCCGGGACAATCCACCGGGGAGCTGTTTTTT CASSPGQSTGELFF
TRBJ2-2 TRBV19 NA NA TGTGCCAGTAGTCTCTTTCGGAACACCGGGGAGCTGTTTTTT CASSLFRNTGELFF
TRBJ1-1 TRBV18 NA TRBD1 TGTGCCAGCTCAGGGACAGGGGAGTACACTGAAGCTTTCTTT CASSGTGEYTEAFF
TRBJ2-5 TRBV4-1 NA TRBD2 TGCGCCAGCAGCCAAGAACAAGCGGGGGGCTTGGAGACCCAGTACTTC CASSQEQAGGLETQYF
TRBJ2-3 TRBV5-6 NA TRBD2 TGTGCCAGCAGCGTACGGACTAGCGGGATCTTGGGAACAGATACGCAGTATTTT CASSVRTSGILGTDTQYF
TRBJ1-6 TRBV29-1 NA NA TGCAGCGTCCGGACAGCTTGGAATTCACCCCTCCACTTT CSVRTAWNSPLHF
TRBJ1-2 TRBV19 NA NA TGTGCCAGTACTCCAACCCCGAGCTATGGCTACACCTTC CASTPTPSYGYTF
TRBJ1-5 TRBV7-2 once NA TGTGCCAGCAGCTATACAGGGTCTAATCAGCCCCAGCATTTT CASSYTGSNQPQHF